A selection of T cell receptor beta chains follows, all from one sample in a study of OX40 agonist ivuxolimab in advanced cancers. The assay was immunoSEQ multiplex PCR, and TCRdb's table has in-frame clones only and misses some. Among roughly 60,000 clones listed, around 80% were seen once. The starting material was CD4+ or CD8+ T cells sorted from blood, obtained in a trial of the OX40 agonist ivuxolimab. Receptors were obtained from an adult with an advanced solid tumor such as melanoma, head and neck, liver or kidney cancer. CDR3s leave out the opening cysteine and the closing phenylalanine or tryptophan. Fields, in order: CDR3 length, D gene, V gene, CDR3 protein. A D gene is named only where the DNA matches it firmly.

len: 13
d_gene: TRBD2
v_gene: TRBV7-2
CDR3aa: ASREVAGRDGELF

len: 13
d_gene: NA
v_gene: TRBV5-6
CDR3aa: ASSSLSGVTDTQY

len: 12
d_gene: NA
v_gene: TRBV2
CDR3aa: ASTLGRMNTEAF

len: 12
d_gene: NA
v_gene: TRBV5-1
CDR3aa: ASSDGSEKNIQY

len: 9
d_gene: NA
v_gene: TRBV5-1
CDR3aa: ASSEYNEQF

len: 14
d_gene: TRBD1
v_gene: TRBV5-8
CDR3aa: ASSFTGASSYNEQF

len: 13
d_gene: TRBD2
v_gene: TRBV5-1
CDR3aa: ASSLWTSGGNEQF

len: 16
d_gene: TRBD2
v_gene: TRBV9
CDR3aa: ASSLTTGFSGGGETQY

len: 15
d_gene: TRBD2
v_gene: TRBV7-9
CDR3aa: ASSLLAGASSTDTQY

len: 11
d_gene: TRBD2
v_gene: TRBV2
CDR3aa: ASSIGRGYEQY

len: 11
d_gene: NA
v_gene: TRBV7-6
CDR3aa: ASSSGTYNEQF

len: 14
d_gene: NA
v_gene: TRBV25-1
CDR3aa: ASSDFTRWGSNEQF

len: 15
d_gene: TRBD1
v_gene: TRBV7-9
CDR3aa: ASSSMTGGTFTDTQY

len: 16
d_gene: NA
v_gene: TRBV11-2
CDR3aa: ASSQVRASAQNTGELF

len: 14
d_gene: TRBD1
v_gene: TRBV4-2
CDR3aa: ASSRGGTGEGPEQY

len: 13
d_gene: NA
v_gene: TRBV29-1
CDR3aa: SVEGTAVVRDTQY

len: 18
d_gene: TRBD2
v_gene: TRBV4-2
CDR3aa: ASSRNEPTSSGALGYEQY

len: 13
d_gene: TRBD2
v_gene: TRBV5-1
CDR3aa: ASSFSGANTGELF

len: 13
d_gene: NA
v_gene: TRBV4-3
CDR3aa: ASSQDRTIQETQY

len: 11
d_gene: NA
v_gene: TRBV6-6
CDR3aa: ASRDGTNYGYT

len: 14
d_gene: TRBD1
v_gene: TRBV6-5
CDR3aa: ASSYDRVVLNTEAF

len: 12
d_gene: TRBD1
v_gene: TRBV7-3
CDR3aa: ASSLNRGTGELF

len: 13
d_gene: TRBD1
v_gene: TRBV5-5
CDR3aa: ASSFGQVEAGGYT

len: 12
d_gene: TRBD1
v_gene: TRBV5-1
CDR3aa: ASSSDRVGNEQF

len: 12
d_gene: NA
v_gene: TRBV6-9
CDR3aa: ASSSSQGDYGYT

len: 12
d_gene: NA
v_gene: TRBV6-1
CDR3aa: ASSPGHPNYGYT

len: 15
d_gene: NA
v_gene: TRBV7-3
CDR3aa: ASSLEPRGGGNTEAF

len: 12
d_gene: NA
v_gene: TRBV5-1
CDR3aa: ASSLEELADTQY

len: 12
d_gene: NA
v_gene: TRBV10-3
CDR3aa: AISESGMPYGYT

len: 12
d_gene: NA
v_gene: TRBV5-6
CDR3aa: ASSKLASTGELF

len: 13
d_gene: NA
v_gene: TRBV7-3
CDR3aa: ASSPPGSVGDTQY

len: 13
d_gene: TRBD1
v_gene: TRBV2
CDR3aa: ASSKGTGVNYGYT

len: 11
d_gene: TRBD1
v_gene: TRBV7-2
CDR3aa: ASSRQGLNTIY

len: 11
d_gene: NA
v_gene: TRBV10-3
CDR3aa: AISETGWGEAF

len: 11
d_gene: NA
v_gene: TRBV2
CDR3aa: ASLFLGTDTQY

len: 13
d_gene: NA
v_gene: TRBV11-3
CDR3aa: ASSLVCGDEEKLF

len: 13
d_gene: TRBD1
v_gene: TRBV18
CDR3aa: ASSPLTGTNTEAF

len: 14
d_gene: TRBD2
v_gene: TRBV2
CDR3aa: ASSEFMGGSPYEQY

len: 14
d_gene: NA
v_gene: TRBV11-2
CDR3aa: ASSPSSANDINEQF

len: 13
d_gene: NA
v_gene: TRBV7-6
CDR3aa: ASSFAGSSYNEQF

len: 12
d_gene: TRBD1
v_gene: TRBV5-1
CDR3aa: ASSTGTVKETQY

len: 12
d_gene: NA
v_gene: TRBV7-2
CDR3aa: ASSFRVQTYEQY

len: 11
d_gene: NA
v_gene: TRBV2
CDR3aa: ASSEVRESGYT

len: 14
d_gene: TRBD2
v_gene: TRBV18
CDR3aa: ASSPKLAGEGDTQY

len: 13
d_gene: TRBD2
v_gene: TRBV7-9
CDR3aa: ASSSLGLGEATQY

len: 14
d_gene: NA
v_gene: TRBV10-3
CDR3aa: AISESSTSSTDTQY

len: 10
d_gene: TRBD1
v_gene: TRBV10-3
CDR3aa: AIGQESYEQY

len: 15
d_gene: NA
v_gene: TRBV9
CDR3aa: ASSVMSASSGTGELF

len: 14
d_gene: TRBD2
v_gene: TRBV5-8
CDR3aa: ASSLAWTSGYNEQF

len: 13
d_gene: NA
v_gene: TRBV19
CDR3aa: ASSKTPGSNEKLF

len: 15
d_gene: TRBD2
v_gene: TRBV9
CDR3aa: ASSVMRTSGSFDTQY

len: 14
d_gene: TRBD2
v_gene: TRBV9
CDR3aa: ASSTSRDYNTGELF

len: 11
d_gene: NA
v_gene: TRBV7-9
CDR3aa: ASSLRVDHGYT

len: 9
d_gene: NA
v_gene: TRBV28
CDR3aa: ASSLFYEQY

len: 12
d_gene: NA
v_gene: TRBV15
CDR3aa: ATSRVRANSPLH

len: 13
d_gene: NA
v_gene: TRBV4-2
CDR3aa: ASSLGGAIKDTQY

len: 11
d_gene: NA
v_gene: TRBV6-8
CDR3aa: ASSRDPGTEAF